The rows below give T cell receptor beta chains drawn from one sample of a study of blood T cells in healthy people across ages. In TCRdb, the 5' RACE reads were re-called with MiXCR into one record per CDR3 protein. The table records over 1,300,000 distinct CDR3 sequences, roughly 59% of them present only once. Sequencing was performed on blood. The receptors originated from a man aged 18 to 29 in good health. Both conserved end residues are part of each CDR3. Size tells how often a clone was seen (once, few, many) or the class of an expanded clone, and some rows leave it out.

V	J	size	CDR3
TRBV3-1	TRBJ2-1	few	CASSSQTGGRLYNEQFF
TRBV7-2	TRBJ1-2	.	CASSPRAVRGDYGYTF
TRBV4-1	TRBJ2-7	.	CASSQRPGQKFSYEQYF
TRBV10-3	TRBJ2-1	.	CAIWWGNEQFF
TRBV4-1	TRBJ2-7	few	CASSQKGGQGTYEQYF
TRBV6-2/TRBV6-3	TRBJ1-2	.	CASSRTDGYTF
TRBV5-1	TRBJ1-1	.	CASSLGDRLSWAFF
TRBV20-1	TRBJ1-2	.	CSYQTGNYGYTF
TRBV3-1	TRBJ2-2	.	CASSRTSGGGELFF
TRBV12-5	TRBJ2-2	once	CASSGGADTGELFF
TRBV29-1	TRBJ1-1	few	CSAGTNGANTEAFF
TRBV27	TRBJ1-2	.	CASTRGFGNYGYTF
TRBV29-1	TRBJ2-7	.	CSGTEPEVGQYF
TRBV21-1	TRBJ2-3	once	CASSKLYRGRTDTQYF
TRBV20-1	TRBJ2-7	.	CSAMGLAGVFGEQYF
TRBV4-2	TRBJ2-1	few	CASSYTTGGPYNEQFF
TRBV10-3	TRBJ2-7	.	CAIKTETYEQYF
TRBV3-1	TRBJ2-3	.	CASSQDVGTGTDTQYF
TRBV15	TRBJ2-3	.	CATSTDKGFTDTQYF
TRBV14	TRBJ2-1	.	CASSQVPGGSYNEQFF
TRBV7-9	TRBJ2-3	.	CASSLGFLGEKTDTQYF
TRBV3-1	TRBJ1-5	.	CASSQGAENQPQHF
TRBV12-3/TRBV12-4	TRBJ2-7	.	CASGGVSGFEQYF
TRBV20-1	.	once	CSARFPNYEQYF
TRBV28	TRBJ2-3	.	CASSAPGSDTQYF
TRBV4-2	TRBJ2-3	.	CASSQYDRLSTDTQYF
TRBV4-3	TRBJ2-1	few	CASSLRPTTSGGSDEQFF
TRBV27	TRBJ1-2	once	CASSLLGVGNGYTF
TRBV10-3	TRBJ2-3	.	CAISEPAGEPLYTQYF
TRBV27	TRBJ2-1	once	CAGSLSGANNEQFF
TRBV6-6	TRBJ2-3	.	CASSTSSDPKGDTQYF
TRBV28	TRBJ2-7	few	CASFDLDRSYEQYF
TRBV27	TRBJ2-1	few	CASKGDRARDEQFF